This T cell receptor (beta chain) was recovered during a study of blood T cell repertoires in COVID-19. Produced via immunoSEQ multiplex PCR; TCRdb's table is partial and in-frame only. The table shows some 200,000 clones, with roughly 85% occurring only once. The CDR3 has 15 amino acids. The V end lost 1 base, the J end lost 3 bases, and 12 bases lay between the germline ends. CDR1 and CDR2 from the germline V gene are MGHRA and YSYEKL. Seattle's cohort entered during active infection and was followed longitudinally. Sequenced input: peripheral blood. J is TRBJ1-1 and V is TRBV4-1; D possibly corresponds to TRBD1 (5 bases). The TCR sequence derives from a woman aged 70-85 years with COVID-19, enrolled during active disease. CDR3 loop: CASSQATTRDTEAFF. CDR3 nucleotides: TGCGCCAGCAGCCAAGCGACAACCAGGGACACTGAAGCTTTCTTT.